This T cell receptor (beta chain) originates from a study of CD8+CD57+ T cells in acquired aplastic anemia. Across the whole study: Sorting CD4+ and CD8+ cells gave DNA averaging about 3.3 ug. Approximately 11 million reads were obtained on average for healthy donor CD4+ cells.

Genomic DNA was employed as the template in profiling TCR beta VDJ and CDR3. TCRdb reprocessed the reads via MiXCR and lists one record per CDR3 protein. The sample records around 140,000 distinct CDR3 sequences, around two fifths being singletons. CDR3 length: 12 residues. Germline assignment: CDR1 SGHKS and CDR2 YYEKEE (reference sequence). The V end was cut by 0 bases, the J end by 7 bases, with 6 bases between. Regarding the study as a whole: Patients and healthy controls showed no significant CD8+ Simpson's diversity difference. The same twenty-nine CD8+ CDR3 sequences occurred in patients and in controls.

This clonotype was recorded at least ten times. What it binds is not known. The gene calls are TRBV5-5 and TRBJ2-3; D remains ambiguous. The source of this sequence is a human donor in good health, serving as a control. The sample consisted of sorted CD4+, CD8+, or CD8+CD57+ T cells (not recorded which) from PBMCs. The CDR3 here is CASSLALNTQYF. The CDR3 DNA follows: TGTGCCAGCAGCTTGGCCTTGAATACGCAGTATTTT.